These 15 T cell receptor beta chains share one sample of origin, sequenced in a study of blood T cell repertoires in COVID-19 (dated by TCRdb to the early 2020s). Libraries were made using the immunoSEQ multiplex PCR assay. TCRdb took over this immuneACCESS table, retaining in-frame rearrangements with V and J assigned. Such tables are incomplete; in checked studies, under half of the missing clones stem from an unresolved V gene, and the remainder is unexplained. The sample table holds fewer than 150,000 clones, of which around three quarters were seen once. Jointly, the top ten make up roughly 5.6% of the sample. The material sequenced was peripheral blood. The receptors derive from a man between 65 and 85 years old with acute or convalescent COVID-19.

The chain joins TRBV18 to TRBJ2-3, with D unresolved. Trimming stripped 3 bases from V and 5 bases from J, with 6 bases between. The CDR3 is made up of 12 amino acids. CDR1 and CDR2 from the germline V gene are KGHSH and LQKENI. The CDR3 reads CASSPSGDTQYF. DNA of the CDR3: TGTGCCAGCTCACCCTCCGGAGATACGCAGTATTTT. Drawing the rest from reference TRBV18 and TRBJ2-3, the complete variable domain is NAGVMQNPRHLVRRRGQEARLRCSPMKGHSHVYWYRQLPEEGLKFMVYLQKENIIDESGMPKERFSAEFPKEGPSILRIQQVVRGDSAAYFCASSPSGDTQYFGPGTRLTVL.

V usage is TRBV6-4 and J usage is TRBJ2-2; 10 nucleotides line up with TRBD2. Trimming removed 5 bases from V and 5 bases from J; junction bases left unmatched: 11. CDR1 is MRHNA and CDR2 is SNTAGT in the germline V gene. The CDR3 loop spans 17 amino acids. The CDR3 DNA reads TGTGCCAGCAGTATGAGCGGGGGGGCCAGAGGGACCGGGGAGCTGTTTTTT. It yields the protein CASSMSGGARGTGELFF.

The chain couples TRBV21-1 to TRBJ2-7; whether TRBD2, the table's D call, matches the DNA was not checked. TRBV21-1 constitutes a pseudogene. This CDR3 contains 13 residues. CDR3 coding DNA: TGTGCCAGCAGAGAGGGAGGGAGCTACGAGCAGTACTTC. It codes for CASREGGSYEQYF.

The J gene is TRBJ2-5, the V gene TRBV24-1; 8 nucleotides match TRBD2. The CDR3 is 17 residues long. Germline values: CDR1 KGHDR, CDR2 SFDVKD. J lost 4 bases, V lost 3 bases, and 12 bases had no gene match. The DNA for the CDR3 is TGTGCCACCAGTGATCTCGCCGGGGGGGCAGTTCGAGAGACCCAGTACTTC. Protein product: CATSDLAGGAVRETQYF.

V is TRBV6-5 and J is TRBJ1-1; the D gene is possibly TRBD1 (5 bases). The germline V gene encodes CDR1 MNHEY and CDR2 SVGAGI. The germline V and J ends were trimmed by 5 bases and 2 bases, with 15 bases remaining between them. The CDR3 loop spans 15 amino acids. The CDR3 loop reads CASSPRGTGNTEAFF. The DNA for the CDR3 is TGTGCCAGCAGTCCCCGGGGGACGGGAAACACTGAAGCTTTCTTT.

This sequence joins TRBV19 and TRBJ2-5, with D possibly matching TRBD1 (6 bases). Trimming removed 6 bases at V and 1 base at J, with 9 bases between. Germline CDR1 reads LNHDA; CDR2 reads SQIVND (reference sequence). The CDR3 is 13 amino acids. DNA for the CDR3: TGTGCCAGTAGCGGACAGACCCAAGAGACCCAGTACTTC. Translating it yields CASSGQTQETQYF. Combining the CDR3 with reference TRBV19 and TRBJ2-5 gives the whole variable domain DGGITQSPKYLFRKEGQNVTLSCEQNLNHDAMYWYRQDPGQGLRLIYYSQIVNDFQKGDIAEGYSVSREKKESFPLTVTSAQKNPTAFYLCASSGQTQETQYFGPGTRLLVL.

The genes are TRBV5-6 and TRBJ1-2, with 7 positions matching TRBD1. The CDR3 covers 15 residues. The ends lost 0 bases at V and 2 bases at J; junction bases unmatched: 4. The germline V gene has CDR1 SGHDT and CDR2 YYEEEE. CDR3 nucleotide sequence: TGTGCCAGCAGCTTGGTGGACAGGCTGAACTATGGCTACACCTTC. This encodes CASSLVDRLNYGYTF. The entire variable domain, with the rest obtained from reference TRBV5-6 and TRBJ1-2, is as follows: DAGVTQSPTHLIKTRGQQVTLRCSPKSGHDTVSWYQQALGQGPQFIFQYYEEEERQRGNFPDRFSGHQFPNYSSELNVNALLLGDSALYLCASSLVDRLNYGYTFGSGTRLTVV.

The chain joins TRBV6-5 to TRBJ2-3; a possible D gene is TRBD2 (6 bases). V was trimmed by 6 bases and J by 6 bases, leaving 7 bases between them. Germline V gives CDR1 MNHEY, CDR2 SVGAGI. The CDR3 consists of 11 residues. The CDR3 DNA reads TGTGCCAGCAGCCGGGGGGATACGCAGTATTTT. Protein product: CASSRGDTQYF.

V is TRBV19 and J is TRBJ1-5, with TRBD1 as a possible D gene (5 bases). The germline V gene encodes CDR1 LNHDA and CDR2 SQIVND (reference sequence). The CDR3 loop spans 15 amino acids. Trimming took 3 bases from V and 6 from J, leaving 15 bases between them. CDR3 sequence: CASSMSQGEVQPQHF. Here the CDR3 DNA reads TGTGCCAGTAGTATGTCTCAAGGGGAGGTTCAGCCCCAGCATTTT.

The J gene is TRBJ1-2, the V gene TRBV2, with 8 bases aligning to TRBD1. The CDR3 consists of 14 residues. Germline V gene data show CDR1 as SNHLY and CDR2 as FYNNEI. V shed 4 bases, J shed 7 bases, and the junction held 8 bases outside the gene matches. The CDR3 DNA follows: TGTGCCAGCAGTGCCCCCGGGACAGGTGGTGGCTACACCTTC. Translation gives CASSAPGTGGGYTF.

V and J are TRBV9 and TRBJ1-1; 11 bases line up with TRBD1. This CDR3 spans 13 amino acids. The germline V gene has CDR1 SGDLS and CDR2 YYNGEE. Germline trimming cut 4 bases from V and 7 bases from J; bases unmatched to any gene: 3. DNA of the CDR3: TGTGCCAGCAGCACCGGGACAGGGGGTGAAGCTTTCTTT. As protein: CASSTGTGGEAFF.

This clone has more than one count but fewer than ten. This chain joins TRBV2 and TRBJ1-1, with 7 bases lining up with TRBD1. CDR3 size: 15 residues. CDR1 is SNHLY, CDR2 FYNNEI, per germline. After removal of 6 bases from V and 0 bases from J, the junction contained 7 bases not matched to a gene. In DNA, the CDR3 is TGTGCCAGCAGCGGGGACAGACTCCTGAACACTGAAGCTTTCTTT. It specifies CASSGDRLLNTEAFF.

The V call is TRBV11-2, the J call TRBJ2-3; no clear D. Trimming stripped 3 bases from V and 6 bases from J, with 7 bases between. The germline V gene encodes CDR1 SGHAT and CDR2 FQNNGV. This CDR3 spans 12 amino acids. This CDR3 reads CASSLGLDTQYF. The CDR3 DNA is TGTGCCAGCAGCTTGGGCCTGGATACGCAGTATTTT.

V gene TRBV6-5 combines with J gene TRBJ1-1; D gene uncertain. This CDR3 is built from 15 residues. The germline V gene encodes CDR1 MNHEY and CDR2 SVGAGI. Trimming pared 7 bases from V and 1 base from J, leaving 16 bases between. The CDR3 coding sequence is TGTGCCAGCAAAAGGAGCCATAGAGGGAACACTGAAGCTTTCTTT. Its protein is CASKRSHRGNTEAFF.

V is TRBV28 and J is TRBJ1-5, with 9 bases that match TRBD1. There are 13 residues in the CDR3. Trimming removed 5 bases from V and 11 bases from J; junction bases left unmatched: 7. Germline assignment: CDR1 MDHEN and CDR2 SYDVKM. CDR3 protein: CASSGGQGRAQHF. DNA of the CDR3: TGTGCCAGCAGTGGGGGACAGGGTCGGGCCCAGCATTTT.